A selection of T cell receptor beta chains follows, all from one sample in a study of Ad26.COV2.S vaccination and SARS-CoV-2 variants. Some clones are missing from TCRdb's copy, which holds only in-frame ones; the method was immunoSEQ multiplex PCR. The sample holds about 440,000 clones, 90% seen once. The sequenced sample was peripheral blood, obtained in a trial of Ad26.COV2.S vaccine versus placebo. All receptors come from a person aged 18 to 65 who received the Ad26.COV2.S COVID-19 vaccine or a placebo. The CDR3 runs from the conserved cysteine through the conserved F or W. The D gene is left open where the match is weak. Not all rows give a size; the values are once, few, many and, for expanded clones, a class.

clone_size j_call v_call d_call cdr3_aa cdr3_nt
. TRBJ2-1 TRBV21-1 . CASSKGTSEGLSSYNEQFF TGTGCCAGCAGCAAAGGGACTAGTGAGGGCCTTAGCTCCTACAATGAGCAGTTCTTC
few TRBJ1-5 TRBV28 TRBD1 CASSGMTGGQQPQHF TGTGCCAGCAGTGGCATGACAGGGGGACAGCAGCCCCAGCATTTT
. TRBJ2-7 TRBV4-3 . CASSQDVRGNEQYF TGCGCCAGCAGCCAAGATGTTAGAGGAAACGAGCAGTACTTC
. TRBJ2-1 TRBV4-3 TRBD1 CTSRPDRASSYNEQFF TGCACCAGCAGACCTGACAGGGCCAGCTCCTACAATGAGCAGTTCTTC
. TRBJ2-7 TRBV14 . CASSQALTGSYEQYF TGTGCCAGCAGCCAAGCTCTGACGGGATCCTACGAGCAGTACTTC
. TRBJ1-1 TRBV7-9 TRBD1 CASSYRQGTTEAFF TGTGCCAGCAGCTACAGACAGGGGACCACTGAAGCTTTCTTT
. TRBJ2-6 TRBV5-4 . CASSWWGAMDGANVLTF TGTGCCAGCAGCTGGTGGGGCGCAATGGACGGGGCCAACGTCCTGACTTTC
. TRBJ2-1 TRBV6-4 TRBD2 CATLEAGGISYNEQFF TGTGCCACCTTAGAAGCGGGAGGGATCTCCTACAATGAGCAGTTCTTC
. TRBJ1-4 TRBV10-3 . CAISQINEKLFF TGTGCCATCAGCCAGATTAATGAAAAACTGTTTTTT
. TRBJ2-1 TRBV7-2 . CASGPGGYEQFF TGTGCCAGCGGCCCTGGGGGGTATGAGCAGTTCTTC
. TRBJ2-6 TRBV19 TRBD1 CASSTTPTGAGANVLTF TGTGCCAGTAGTACCACTCCGACAGGGGCTGGGGCCAACGTCCTGACTTTC
. TRBJ2-6 TRBV5-1 TRBD2 CASSLVLAGGSGANVLTF TGCGCCAGCAGCTTGGTACTAGCGGGAGGATCTGGGGCCAACGTCCTGACTTTC
. TRBJ2-3 TRBV19 TRBD2 CASSIYREASRPTNTQYF TGTGCCAGTAGTATATACCGGGAGGCTAGCCGACCCACGAATACGCAGTATTTT
. TRBJ2-3 TRBV11-3 . CASSSNTDTQYF TGTGCCAGCAGCAGCAACACAGATACGCAGTATTTT
. TRBJ2-5 TRBV28 TRBD2 CASSPLTSGRAIETQYF TGTGCCAGCAGTCCGCTGACTAGCGGGAGGGCTATTGAGACCCAGTACTTC
. TRBJ2-5 TRBV3-1/TRBV3-2 . CASSRAQGPQETQYF TGTGCCAGCAGCAGAGCCCAGGGACCGCAAGAGACCCAGTACTTC
. TRBJ1-1 TRBV7-9 . CASSSRQNTEAFF TGTGCCAGCAGCTCAAGACAGAACACTGAAGCTTTCTTT
. TRBJ2-5 TRBV28 . CASSLAGSRETQYF TGTGCCAGCAGTTTAGCGGGATCGAGAGAGACCCAGTACTTC
. TRBJ2-2 TRBV5-1 . CASSTVGFTGELFF TGCGCCAGCAGCACCGTAGGCTTCACCGGGGAGCTGTTTTTT
. TRBJ1-1 TRBV28 TRBD1 CASSFSDRGTEAFF TGTGCCAGCAGTTTTAGTGACAGGGGCACTGAAGCTTTCTTT
. TRBJ1-4 TRBV19 TRBD1 CASSPRTGVGREKLFF TGTGCCAGTAGCCCCCGGACAGGGGTGGGCCGCGAAAAACTGTTTTTT
. TRBJ2-3 TRBV28 TRBD1 CASQRQGVDTQYF TGTGCCAGCCAAAGACAGGGGGTCGATACGCAGTATTTT